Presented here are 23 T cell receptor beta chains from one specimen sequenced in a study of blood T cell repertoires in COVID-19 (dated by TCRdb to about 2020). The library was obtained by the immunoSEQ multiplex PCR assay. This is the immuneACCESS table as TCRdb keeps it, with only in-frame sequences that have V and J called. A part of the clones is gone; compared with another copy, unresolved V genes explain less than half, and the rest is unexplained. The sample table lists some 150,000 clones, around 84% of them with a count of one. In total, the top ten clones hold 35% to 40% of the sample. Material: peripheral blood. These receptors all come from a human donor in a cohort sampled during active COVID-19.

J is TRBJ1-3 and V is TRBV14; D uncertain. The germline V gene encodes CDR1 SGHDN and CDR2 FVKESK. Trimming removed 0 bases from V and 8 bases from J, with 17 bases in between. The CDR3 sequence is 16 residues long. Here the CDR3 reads CASSQDEGRSTDTIYF. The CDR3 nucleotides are TGTGCCAGCAGCCAAGATGAGGGCAGGTCGACGGACACCATATATTTT.

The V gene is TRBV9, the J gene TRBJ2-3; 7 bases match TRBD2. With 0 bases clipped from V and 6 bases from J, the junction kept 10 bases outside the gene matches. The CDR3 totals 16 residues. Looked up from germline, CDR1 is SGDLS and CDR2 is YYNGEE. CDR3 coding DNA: TGTGCCAGCAGCGTAGACCGGGGGGTCCCCGGGGATACGCAGTATTTT. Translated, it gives CASSVDRGVPGDTQYF.

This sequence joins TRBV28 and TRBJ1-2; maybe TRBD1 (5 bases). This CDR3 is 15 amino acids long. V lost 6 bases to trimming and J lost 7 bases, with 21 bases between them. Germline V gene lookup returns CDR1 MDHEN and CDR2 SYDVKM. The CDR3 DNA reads TGTGCCAGCAGCCCCAATGGGGACTTCCGTTCTGGCTACACCTTC. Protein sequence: CASSPNGDFRSGYTF.

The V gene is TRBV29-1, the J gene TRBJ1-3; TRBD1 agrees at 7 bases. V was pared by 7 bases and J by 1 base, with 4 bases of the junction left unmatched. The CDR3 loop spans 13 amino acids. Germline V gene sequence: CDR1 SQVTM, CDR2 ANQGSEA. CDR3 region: CSAKTGSGNTIYF. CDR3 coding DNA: TGCAGCGCAAAGACAGGGTCTGGAAACACCATATATTTT. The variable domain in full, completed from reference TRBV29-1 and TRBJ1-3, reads SAVISQKPSRDICQRGTSLTIQCQVDSQVTMMFWYRQQPGQSLTLIATANQGSEATYESGFVIDKFPISRPNLTFSTLTVSNMSPEDSSIYLCSAKTGSGNTIYFGEGSWLTVV.

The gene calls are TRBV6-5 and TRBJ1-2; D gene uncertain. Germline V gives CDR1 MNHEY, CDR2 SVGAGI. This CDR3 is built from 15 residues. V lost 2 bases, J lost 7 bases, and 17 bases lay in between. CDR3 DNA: TGTGCCAGCAGTTACCCTAGCACCACGGGTTTTGGCTACACCTTC. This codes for CASSYPSTTGFGYTF.

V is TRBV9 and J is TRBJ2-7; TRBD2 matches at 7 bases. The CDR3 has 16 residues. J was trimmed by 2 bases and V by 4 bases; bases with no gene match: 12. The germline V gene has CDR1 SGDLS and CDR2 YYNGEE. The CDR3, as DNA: TGTGCCAGCAGCCCCACCCTTGGGGGGGTAACCTACGAGCAGTACTTC. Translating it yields CASSPTLGGVTYEQYF.

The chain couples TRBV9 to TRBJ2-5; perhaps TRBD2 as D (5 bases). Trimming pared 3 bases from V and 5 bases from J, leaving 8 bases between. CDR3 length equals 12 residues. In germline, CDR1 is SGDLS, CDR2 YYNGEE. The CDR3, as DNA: TGTGCCAGCAGCGGCTCGGGGGAGACCCAGTACTTC. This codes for CASSGSGETQYF.

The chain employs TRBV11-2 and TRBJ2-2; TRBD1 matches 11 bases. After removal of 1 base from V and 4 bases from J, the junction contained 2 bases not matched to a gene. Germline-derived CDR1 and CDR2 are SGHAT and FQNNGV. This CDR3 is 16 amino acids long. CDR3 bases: TGTGCCAGCAGCTTAGGGACAGGGGGCGTCACCGGGGAGCTGTTTTTT. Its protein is CASSLGTGGVTGELFF.

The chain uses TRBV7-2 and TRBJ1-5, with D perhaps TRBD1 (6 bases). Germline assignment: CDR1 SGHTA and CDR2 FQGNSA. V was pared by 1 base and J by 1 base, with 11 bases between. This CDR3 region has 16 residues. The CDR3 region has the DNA TGTGCCAGCAGCTTAGTGGCAGGGGAGAGCAATCAGCCCCAGCATTTT. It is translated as CASSLVAGESNQPQHF.

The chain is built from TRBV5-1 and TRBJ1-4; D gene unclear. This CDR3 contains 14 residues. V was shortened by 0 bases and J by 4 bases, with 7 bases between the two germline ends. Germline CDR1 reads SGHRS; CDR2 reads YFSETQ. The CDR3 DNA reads TGCGCCAGCAGCTTGGACAGTTATAATGAAAAACTGTTTTTT. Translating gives CASSLDSYNEKLFF.

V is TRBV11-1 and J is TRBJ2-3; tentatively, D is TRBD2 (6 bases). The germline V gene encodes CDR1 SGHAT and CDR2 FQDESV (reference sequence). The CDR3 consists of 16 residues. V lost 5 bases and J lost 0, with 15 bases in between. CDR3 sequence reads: CASSLPAGISTDTQYF. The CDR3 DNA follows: TGTGCCAGCAGCCTCCCCGCGGGGATTAGCACAGATACGCAGTATTTT.

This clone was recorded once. The CDR3 bases are TGTGCCAGTAGCATCGGACAGGGGCGAGAAAAACTGTTTTTT. Protein sequence: CASSIGQGREKLFF. The chain is built from TRBV19 and TRBJ1-4; TRBD1 matches at 9 bases. The CDR3 runs to 14 residues. The germline gives CDR1 LNHDA, CDR2 SQIVND (reference sequence). The V gene end was trimmed by 6 bases and the J gene end by 8 bases; junction bases not matched to a gene: 7.

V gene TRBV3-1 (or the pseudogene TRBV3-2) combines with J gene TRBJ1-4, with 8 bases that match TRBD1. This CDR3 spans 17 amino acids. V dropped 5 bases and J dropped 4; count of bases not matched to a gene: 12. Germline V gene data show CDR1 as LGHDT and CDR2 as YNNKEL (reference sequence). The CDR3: CASSSRRQGSGNEKLFF. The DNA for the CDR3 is TGTGCCAGCAGCTCAAGACGACAGGGGTCCGGTAATGAAAAACTGTTTTTT.

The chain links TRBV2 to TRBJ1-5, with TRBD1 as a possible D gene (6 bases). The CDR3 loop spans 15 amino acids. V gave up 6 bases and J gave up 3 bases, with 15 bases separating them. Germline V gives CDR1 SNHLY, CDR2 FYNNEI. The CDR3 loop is CASRDTGTINQPQHF. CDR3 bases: TGTGCCAGCAGGGACACCGGGACAATCAATCAGCCCCAGCATTTT.

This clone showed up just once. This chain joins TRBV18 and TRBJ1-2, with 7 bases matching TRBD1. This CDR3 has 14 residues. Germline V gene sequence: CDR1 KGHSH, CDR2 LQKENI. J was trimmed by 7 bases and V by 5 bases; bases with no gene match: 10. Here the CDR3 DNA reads TGTGCCAGCTCAGCTCAGGGGGATGTTGGTGGCTACACCTTC. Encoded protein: CASSAQGDVGGYTF.

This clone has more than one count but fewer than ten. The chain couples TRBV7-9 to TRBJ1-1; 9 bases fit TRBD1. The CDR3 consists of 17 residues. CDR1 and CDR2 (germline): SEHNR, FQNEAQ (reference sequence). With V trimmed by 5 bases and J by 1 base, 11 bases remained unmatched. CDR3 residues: CASSILTGGLGNTEAFF. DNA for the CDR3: TGTGCCAGCAGCATCCTGACAGGGGGATTAGGGAACACTGAAGCTTTCTTT.

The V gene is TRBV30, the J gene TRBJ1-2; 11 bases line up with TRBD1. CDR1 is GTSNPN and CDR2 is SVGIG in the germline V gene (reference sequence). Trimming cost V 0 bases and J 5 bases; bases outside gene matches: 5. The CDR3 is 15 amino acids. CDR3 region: CAWSVGTGGIYGYTF. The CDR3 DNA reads TGTGCCTGGAGTGTCGGGACAGGGGGAATTTATGGCTACACCTTC.

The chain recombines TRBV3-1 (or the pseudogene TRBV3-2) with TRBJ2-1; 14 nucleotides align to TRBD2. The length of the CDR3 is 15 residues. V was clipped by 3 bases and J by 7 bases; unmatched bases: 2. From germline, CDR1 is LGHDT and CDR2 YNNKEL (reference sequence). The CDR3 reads CASSQRLAGGNEQFF. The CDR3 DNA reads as TGTGCCAGCAGCCAGCGACTAGCGGGGGGGAATGAGCAGTTCTTC.

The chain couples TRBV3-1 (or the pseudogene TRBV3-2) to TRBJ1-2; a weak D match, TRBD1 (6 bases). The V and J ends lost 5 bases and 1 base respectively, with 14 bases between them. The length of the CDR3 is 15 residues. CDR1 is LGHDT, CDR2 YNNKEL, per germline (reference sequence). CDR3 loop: CASSYNRVNNYGYTF. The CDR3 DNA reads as TGTGCCAGCAGCTATAACAGGGTAAATAACTATGGCTACACCTTC.

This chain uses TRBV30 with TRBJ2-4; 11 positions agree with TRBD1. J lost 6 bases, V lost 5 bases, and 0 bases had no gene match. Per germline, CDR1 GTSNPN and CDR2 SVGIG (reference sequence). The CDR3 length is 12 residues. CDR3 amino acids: CAWGQGANIQYF. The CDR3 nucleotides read TGTGCCTGGGGACAGGGGGCAAACATTCAGTACTTC.

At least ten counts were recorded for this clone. CDR3 protein: CASSEKGQGGSPLHF. As DNA, the CDR3 is TGCGCCAGCAGCGAGAAGGGACAGGGTGGTTCACCCCTCCACTTT. This chain uses TRBV5-1 with TRBJ1-6; 9 bases are shared with TRBD1. The J segment lost 9 bases and the V segment lost 4 bases, leaving 8 bases of the junction unmatched. This CDR3 is built from 15 residues. CDR1 and CDR2 from the germline V gene are SGHRS and YFSETQ.

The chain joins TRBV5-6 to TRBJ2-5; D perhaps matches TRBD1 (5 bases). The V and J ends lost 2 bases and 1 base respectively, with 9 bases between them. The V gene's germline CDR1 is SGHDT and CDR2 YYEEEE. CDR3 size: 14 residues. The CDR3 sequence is CASSFPRAQETQYF. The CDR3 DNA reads TGTGCCAGCAGCTTCCCCAGGGCCCAAGAGACCCAGTACTTC.

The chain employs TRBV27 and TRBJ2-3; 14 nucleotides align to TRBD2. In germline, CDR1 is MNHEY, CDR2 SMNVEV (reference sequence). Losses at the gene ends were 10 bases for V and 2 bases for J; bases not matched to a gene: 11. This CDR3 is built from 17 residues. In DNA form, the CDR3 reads TGTGCCACCTCGGGACTAGCGGGGGCCTTTCTCACAGATACGCAGTATTTT. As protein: CATSGLAGAFLTDTQYF.